A selection of T cell receptor beta chains follows, all from one sample in a study of Tregs in tolerant kidney transplant recipients. Profiling relied on immunoSEQ multiplex PCR, and the TCRdb table lists in-frame clones only, not all of them. The sample lists over 55,000 clones, around 82% occurring once. The sequenced material came from CD4+ T cells from blood. Source of these receptors: a human donor in good health. The CDR3 runs from the conserved cysteine through the conserved F or W.

V | length | CDR3
TRBV11-3 | 12 | CASSFNSYEQYF
TRBV5-4 | 15 | CASSLKQGALTEAFF
TRBV18 | 17 | CASSAHPQGVGANVLTF
TRBV11-3 | 15 | CASSLYGQWGETQYF
TRBV7-9 | 13 | CASRSRGHEKLFF
TRBV11-2 | 13 | CASSLEPVRGKYF
TRBV19 | 14 | CASSPSTGYYGYTF
TRBV5-6 | 12 | CASSFDRGTQYF
TRBV6-1 | 14 | CASRGTGGSTEAFF
TRBV25-1 | 15 | CASSELGGKGYGYTF
TRBV18 | 16 | CASSRFSLTDTGELFF
TRBV29-1 | 12 | CSVQGGSYEQYF
TRBV4-1 | 13 | CASSQGRNQPQHF
TRBV10-3 | 15 | CAISDGSKGADTQYF
TRBV9 | 13 | CASSVSVSGELFF
TRBV30 | 14 | CACKAGAVYNEQFF
TRBV27 | 14 | CASSFYRANSPLHF
TRBV28 | 15 | CASPLTDFGTYEQYF
TRBV29-1 | 14 | CSVVAGGTKRTQYF
TRBV7-2 | 15 | CASSLDGESNQPQHF
TRBV21-1 | 11 | CASSKNTEAFF
TRBV7-9 | 13 | CASNPELPKEQFF
TRBV14 | 11 | CASSYQETQYF
TRBV7-2 | 12 | CASSLDTGELFF
TRBV7-9 | 16 | CASSLLAVTRARGYTF
TRBV28 | 13 | CASSFERNYGYTF
TRBV19 | 14 | CASSRDRGRYGYTF